These T cell receptor beta chains were read from a single sample in a study of CD8+CD57+ T cells in acquired aplastic anemia. TCRdb fed the reads into MiXCR, producing one record per CDR3 protein. This table has around 150,000 distinct CDR3 sequences, 71% appearing once. Sequenced: sorted CD4+, CD8+, or CD8+CD57+ T cells (not recorded which) from PBMCs. These receptor sequences come from a human donor with aplastic anemia. CDR3s include the opening cysteine and the closing phenylalanine or tryptophan. Each record gives: clone size, D gene, V gene, J gene, CDR3 protein, CDR3 DNA. D genes are given only for firm matches. Not every row has a clone size; where given, it reads once, few, many or a size class.

size: NA
D: NA
V: TRBV5-8
J: TRBJ2-7
CDR3: CASSLPDRTYEQYF
DNA: TGTGCCAGCAGCTTACCTGACAGGACCTACGAGCAGTACTTC

size: NA
D: TRBD1
V: TRBV10-1
J: TRBJ2-5
CDR3: CAISEDRAETQYF
DNA: TGTGCCATCAGTGAGGACAGGGCAGAGACCCAGTACTTC

size: NA
D: NA
V: TRBV25-1
J: TRBJ2-7
CDR3: CASSKAGTSYEQYF
DNA: TGTGCCAGCAGTAAGGCGGGTACGTCCTACGAGCAGTACTTC

size: NA
D: NA
V: TRBV4-1
J: TRBJ2-7
CDR3: CASSRITAGEEQYF
DNA: TGCGCCAGCAGCCGTATAACCGCAGGGGAAGAGCAGTACTTC

size: once
D: NA
V: TRBV7-2
J: TRBJ2-7
CDR3: CASSLGQGPSRLSYEQYF
DNA: TGTGCCAGCAGCTTAGGGCAGGGACCCAGCCGCCTATCCTACGAGCAGTACTTC

size: NA
D: TRBD1
V: TRBV24-1
J: TRBJ2-1
CDR3: CATSPRTGTGAYNEQFF
DNA: TGTGCCACCAGTCCACGAACCGGGACAGGGGCCTACAATGAGCAGTTCTTC

size: NA
D: NA
V: TRBV7-9
J: TRBJ2-5
CDR3: CASSPTTRETQYF
DNA: TGTGCCAGCAGCCCAACGACGAGAGAAACCCAGTACTTC

size: NA
D: TRBD2
V: TRBV20-1
J: TRBJ2-1
CDR3: CSAKGLAGGEQFF
DNA: TGCAGTGCTAAGGGACTAGCGGGAGGTGAGCAGTTCTTC

size: NA
D: NA
V: TRBV12-3/TRBV12-4
J: TRBJ2-5
CDR3: CASSLVIETQYF
DNA: TGTGCCAGCAGTTTAGTGATAGAGACCCAGTACTTC

size: NA
D: TRBD1
V: TRBV28
J: TRBJ1-3
CDR3: CASSTRDRGRRITIYF
DNA: TGTGCCAGCAGTACCCGGGACAGGGGGCGCAGGATCACCATATATTTT

size: NA
D: NA
V: TRBV7-2
J: TRBJ2-7
CDR3: CASSLVGRREGEQYF
DNA: TGTGCCAGCAGCTTAGTAGGCCGCCGAGAAGGCGAGCAGTACTTC

size: NA
D: NA
V: TRBV10-3
J: TRBJ1-2
CDR3: CAIRDFLGQYGYTF
DNA: TGTGCCATCAGGGATTTTCTTGGGCAGTATGGCTACACCTTC

size: few
D: NA
V: TRBV5-1
J: TRBJ2-3
CDR3: CASRGPGTTDTQYF
DNA: TGCGCCAGCAGGGGTCCAGGGACCACGGATACGCAGTATTTT

size: NA
D: TRBD1
V: TRBV2
J: TRBJ2-7
CDR3: CAVRGQGTEQYF
DNA: TGTGCCGTCCGCGGACAGGGGACCGAGCAGTACTTC

size: NA
D: TRBD1
V: TRBV7-3
J: TRBJ2-7
CDR3: CASSPQGGSEQYF
DNA: TGTGCCAGCAGCCCACAGGGGGGCTCCGAGCAGTACTTC

size: NA
D: NA
V: TRBV4-3
J: TRBJ2-7
CDR3: CASSQTTMSNYEQYF
DNA: TGCGCCAGCAGCCAAACTACCATGAGTAATTACGAGCAGTACTTC

size: few
D: TRBD2
V: TRBV12-3/TRBV12-4
J: TRBJ2-5
CDR3: CASSPRTRWEETQYF
DNA: TGTGCCAGCAGCCCCCGGACTAGGTGGGAAGAGACCCAGTACTTC

size: NA
D: NA
V: TRBV7-9
J: TRBJ2-3
CDR3: CASSLVSGSDTQYF
DNA: TGTGCCAGCAGCTTAGTTTCAGGTTCAGATACGCAGTATTTT

size: NA
D: NA
V: TRBV29-1
J: TRBJ1-5
CDR3: CSVASDTGQPQHF
DNA: TGCAGCGTTGCTTCGGACACAGGTCAGCCCCAGCATTTT

size: many
D: NA
V: TRBV4-1
J: TRBJ1-5
CDR3: CASSQEGGDVSNQPQHF
DNA: TGCGCCAGCAGCCAAGAGGGGGGGGACGTGAGCAATCAGCCCCAGCATTTT

size: few
D: NA
V: TRBV25-1
J: TRBJ1-2
CDR3: CASREGGNYGYTF
DNA: TGTGCCAGCAGAGAAGGGGGTAACTATGGCTACACCTTC

size: few
D: NA
V: TRBV29-1
J: TRBJ2-7
CDR3: CSVGRVTYEQYF
DNA: TGCAGCGTTGGCAGAGTTACCTACGAGCAGTACTTC

size: many
D: TRBD1
V: TRBV2
J: TRBJ1-3
CDR3: CASSVGTGVGNTIYF
DNA: TGTGCCAGCAGTGTTGGGACAGGGGTTGGAAACACCATATATTTT

size: few
D: TRBD1
V: TRBV19
J: TRBJ1-2
CDR3: CASSGGQGISGYTF
DNA: TGTGCCAGTAGTGGCGGACAGGGGATTTCTGGCTACACCTTC

size: NA
D: TRBD2
V: TRBV7-8
J: TRBJ2-3
CDR3: CASNAAGASTDTQYF
DNA: TGTGCCAGCAACGCAGCGGGGGCTAGCACAGATACGCAGTATTTT

size: many
D: TRBD2
V: TRBV13
J: TRBJ2-5
CDR3: CASSPSGIGEETQYF
DNA: TGTGCCAGCAGCCCCAGCGGGATTGGGGAAGAGACCCAGTACTTC

size: NA
D: TRBD1
V: TRBV2
J: TRBJ1-3
CDR3: CASTGQGGNTIYF
DNA: TGTGCCAGCACCGGACAGGGCGGAAACACCATATATTTT

size: NA
D: TRBD1
V: TRBV20-1
J: TRBJ1-5
CDR3: CSALGQGGNQPQHF
DNA: TGCAGTGCTTTGGGACAGGGAGGCAATCAGCCCCAGCATTTT

size: NA
D: TRBD2
V: TRBV6-4
J: TRBJ2-2
CDR3: CASSDAAGGPGELFF
DNA: TGTGCCAGCAGTGACGCAGCGGGAGGTCCCGGGGAGCTGTTTTTT

size: NA
D: NA
V: TRBV5-1
J: TRBJ2-7
CDR3: CASSGGKGYLHEQYF
DNA: TGCGCCAGCAGTGGCGGGAAGGGCTATCTCCACGAGCAGTACTTC

size: once
D: TRBD2
V: TRBV19
J: TRBJ2-5
CDR3: CASREREWETQYF
DNA: TGTGCCAGTAGGGAGCGGGAGTGGGAGACCCAGTACTTC

size: NA
D: TRBD1
V: TRBV20-1
J: TRBJ2-7
CDR3: CSASSTGGYEQYF
DNA: TGCAGTGCTAGTTCGACAGGGGGCTACGAGCAGTACTTC

size: once
D: TRBD1
V: TRBV11-3
J: TRBJ2-7
CDR3: CASSLEQGIVEQYF
DNA: TGTGCCAGCAGCTTAGAACAGGGGATTGTCGAGCAGTACTTC

size: NA
D: NA
V: TRBV20-1
J: TRBJ1-5
CDR3: CSASVPREPQHF
DNA: TGCAGTGCTAGCGTTCCCCGGGAGCCCCAGCATTTT

size: NA
D: NA
V: TRBV7-3
J: TRBJ1-5
CDR3: CASSLMGNQPQHF
DNA: TGTGCCAGCAGCTTGATGGGCAATCAGCCCCAGCATTTT

size: NA
D: NA
V: TRBV2
J: TRBJ1-4
CDR3: CASSETGLKLFF
DNA: TGTGCCAGCAGTGAAACAGGGTTAAAACTGTTTTTT

size: NA
D: TRBD1
V: TRBV19
J: TRBJ1-1
CDR3: CASRRGGQGNTEAFF
DNA: TGTGCCAGTAGGCGGGGGGGACAGGGAAACACTGAAGCTTTCTTT

size: NA
D: NA
V: TRBV7-9
J: TRBJ2-7
CDR3: CASSLKNVHEQYF
DNA: TGTGCCAGCAGCTTAAAGAACGTCCACGAGCAGTACTTC

size: NA
D: TRBD2
V: TRBV20-1
J: TRBJ2-5
CDR3: CSARVGGWETQYF
DNA: TGCAGTGCTAGAGTCGGGGGGTGGGAGACCCAGTACTTC

size: once
D: TRBD1
V: TRBV15
J: TRBJ1-5
CDR3: CATSRDSLGQGAKAQPQHF
DNA: TGTGCCACCAGCAGAGATTCTTTGGGACAGGGGGCGAAGGCCCAGCCCCAGCATTTT

size: few
D: TRBD2
V: TRBV24-1
J: TRBJ2-1
CDR3: CATSDGGRAVDNEQFF
DNA: TGTGCCACCAGTGATGGAGGGAGGGCGGTCGACAATGAGCAGTTCTTC

size: NA
D: TRBD2
V: TRBV24-1
J: TRBJ2-7
CDR3: CATPTSGRCEQYF
DNA: TGTGCCACCCCGACTAGCGGGAGGTGCGAGCAGTACTTC

size: NA
D: TRBD1
V: TRBV15
J: TRBJ1-1
CDR3: CATSTGQGSEAFF
DNA: TGTGCCACCAGCACGGGACAGGGTAGTGAAGCTTTCTTT

size: NA
D: NA
V: TRBV6-5
J: TRBJ1-2
CDR3: CASSEAGQDGYTF
DNA: TGTGCCAGCAGTGAAGCCGGTCAGGATGGCTACACCTTC

size: NA
D: TRBD1
V: TRBV7-3
J: TRBJ1-6
CDR3: CASSQERDRNSPLHF
DNA: TGCGCCAGCAGCCAAGAACGGGACAGAAATTCACCCCTCCACTTT

size: NA
D: NA
V: TRBV5-1
J: TRBJ2-5
CDR3: CASSLDLRPQETQYF
DNA: TGCGCCAGCAGCCTGGACCTACGGCCCCAAGAGACCCAGTACTTC

size: many
D: NA
V: TRBV27
J: TRBJ1-6
CDR3: CASSEPLAPLHF
DNA: TGTGCCAGCAGCGAGCCTTTGGCACCCCTCCACTTT

size: NA
D: NA
V: TRBV20-1
J: TRBJ2-1
CDR3: CSARASSYNEQFF
DNA: TGCAGTGCTAGAGCGAGCTCCTACAATGAGCAGTTCTTC

size: NA
D: NA
V: TRBV6-6
J: TRBJ1-1
CDR3: CASSPLTQTGLDFF
DNA: TGTGCCAGCAGTCCACTAACACAAACAGGGTTGGATTTCTTT

size: NA
D: NA
V: TRBV20-1
J: TRBJ2-3
CDR3: CSTTGTSTDTQYF
DNA: TGCAGTACGACCGGGACAAGCACAGATACGCAGTATTTT

size: few
D: NA
V: TRBV3-1
J: TRBJ2-7
CDR3: CASSQDPGLLYEQYF
DNA: TGTGCCAGCAGCCAAGATCCAGGACTACTCTACGAGCAGTACTTC

size: NA
D: NA
V: TRBV10-2
J: TRBJ2-2
CDR3: CASSLQLDTGELFF
DNA: TGCGCCAGCAGTCTCCAGTTGGACACCGGGGAGCTGTTTTTT

size: NA
D: TRBD2
V: TRBV7-9
J: TRBJ2-5
CDR3: CASSQSGRHETQYF
DNA: TGTGCCAGCAGCCAAAGCGGGAGGCACGAGACCCAGTACTTC

size: many
D: NA
V: TRBV6-4
J: TRBJ2-3
CDR3: CASSESQGSTDTQYF
DNA: TGTGCCAGCAGTGAAAGCCAGGGGAGCACAGATACGCAGTATTTT

size: NA
D: NA
V: TRBV6-5
J: TRBJ1-6
CDR3: CASSGRTDNSPLHF
DNA: TGTGCCAGCAGTGGGCGAACGGATAATTCACCCCTCCACTTT

size: NA
D: NA
V: TRBV7-2
J: TRBJ1-6
CDR3: CASSLGTVGHLHF
DNA: TGTGCCAGCAGCTTAGGGACGGTCGGGCACCTCCACTTT

size: NA
D: TRBD2
V: TRBV10-3
J: TRBJ2-5
CDR3: CAISDGSGGEETQYF
DNA: TGTGCCATCAGTGACGGTAGCGGGGGGGAAGAGACCCAGTACTTC

size: NA
D: TRBD1
V: TRBV7-6
J: TRBJ2-7
CDR3: CASSPTRQGAYEQYF
DNA: TGTGCCAGCAGCCCGACACGACAGGGGGCGTACGAGCAGTACTTC

size: once
D: NA
V: TRBV7-8
J: TRBJ1-2
CDR3: CASGKGYSNQPNYGYTF
DNA: TGTGCCAGCGGGAAGGGATATAGCAATCAGCCAAACTATGGCTACACCTTC

size: few
D: NA
V: TRBV10-2
J: TRBJ2-3
CDR3: CASSPGVASTDTQYF
DNA: TGCGCCAGCTCTCCAGGGGTGGCTAGCACAGATACGCAGTATTTT